Sequencing of this TCR beta chain was carried out in a study of T-cell reconstitution after alpha-beta-depleted transplantation in children. General study points: Alpha-beta T cells about two months after transplant reportedly derived from several hundred expanded graft clones. The main origin of T-cell counts and diversity one year after transplant was newly produced T cells.

Unique molecular identifiers tagged the TCRbeta library. TCRdb reanalysed the PCR reads using MiXCR and keeps one entry per CDR3 protein. The table has tens of thousands of distinct CDR3 sequences, around 18% seen once. V lost 5 bases, J lost 5 bases, and 13 bases lay in between. Germline lookup yields CDR1 SEHNR and CDR2 FQNEAQ (reference sequence). CDR3 length: 13 amino acids. Details on this clonotype: Its antigen is as yet unknown.

The rearrangement joins TRBV7-9 to TRBJ2-7; unclear D gene. Sequencing used PBMCs, mostly from graft donor cells, obtained 360 days after TCRalphabeta/CD19-depleted stem cell transplant. This clonotype was sampled from a male patient between 2 and 15 years old who had a stem cell transplant for acute lymphoblastic leukemia, so the T cells may come from the graft donor. Here the CDR3 DNA reads TGTGCCAGCAGCCCTGTCCGGGCCCACGAGCAGTACTTC. Translating it yields CASSPVRAHEQYF.